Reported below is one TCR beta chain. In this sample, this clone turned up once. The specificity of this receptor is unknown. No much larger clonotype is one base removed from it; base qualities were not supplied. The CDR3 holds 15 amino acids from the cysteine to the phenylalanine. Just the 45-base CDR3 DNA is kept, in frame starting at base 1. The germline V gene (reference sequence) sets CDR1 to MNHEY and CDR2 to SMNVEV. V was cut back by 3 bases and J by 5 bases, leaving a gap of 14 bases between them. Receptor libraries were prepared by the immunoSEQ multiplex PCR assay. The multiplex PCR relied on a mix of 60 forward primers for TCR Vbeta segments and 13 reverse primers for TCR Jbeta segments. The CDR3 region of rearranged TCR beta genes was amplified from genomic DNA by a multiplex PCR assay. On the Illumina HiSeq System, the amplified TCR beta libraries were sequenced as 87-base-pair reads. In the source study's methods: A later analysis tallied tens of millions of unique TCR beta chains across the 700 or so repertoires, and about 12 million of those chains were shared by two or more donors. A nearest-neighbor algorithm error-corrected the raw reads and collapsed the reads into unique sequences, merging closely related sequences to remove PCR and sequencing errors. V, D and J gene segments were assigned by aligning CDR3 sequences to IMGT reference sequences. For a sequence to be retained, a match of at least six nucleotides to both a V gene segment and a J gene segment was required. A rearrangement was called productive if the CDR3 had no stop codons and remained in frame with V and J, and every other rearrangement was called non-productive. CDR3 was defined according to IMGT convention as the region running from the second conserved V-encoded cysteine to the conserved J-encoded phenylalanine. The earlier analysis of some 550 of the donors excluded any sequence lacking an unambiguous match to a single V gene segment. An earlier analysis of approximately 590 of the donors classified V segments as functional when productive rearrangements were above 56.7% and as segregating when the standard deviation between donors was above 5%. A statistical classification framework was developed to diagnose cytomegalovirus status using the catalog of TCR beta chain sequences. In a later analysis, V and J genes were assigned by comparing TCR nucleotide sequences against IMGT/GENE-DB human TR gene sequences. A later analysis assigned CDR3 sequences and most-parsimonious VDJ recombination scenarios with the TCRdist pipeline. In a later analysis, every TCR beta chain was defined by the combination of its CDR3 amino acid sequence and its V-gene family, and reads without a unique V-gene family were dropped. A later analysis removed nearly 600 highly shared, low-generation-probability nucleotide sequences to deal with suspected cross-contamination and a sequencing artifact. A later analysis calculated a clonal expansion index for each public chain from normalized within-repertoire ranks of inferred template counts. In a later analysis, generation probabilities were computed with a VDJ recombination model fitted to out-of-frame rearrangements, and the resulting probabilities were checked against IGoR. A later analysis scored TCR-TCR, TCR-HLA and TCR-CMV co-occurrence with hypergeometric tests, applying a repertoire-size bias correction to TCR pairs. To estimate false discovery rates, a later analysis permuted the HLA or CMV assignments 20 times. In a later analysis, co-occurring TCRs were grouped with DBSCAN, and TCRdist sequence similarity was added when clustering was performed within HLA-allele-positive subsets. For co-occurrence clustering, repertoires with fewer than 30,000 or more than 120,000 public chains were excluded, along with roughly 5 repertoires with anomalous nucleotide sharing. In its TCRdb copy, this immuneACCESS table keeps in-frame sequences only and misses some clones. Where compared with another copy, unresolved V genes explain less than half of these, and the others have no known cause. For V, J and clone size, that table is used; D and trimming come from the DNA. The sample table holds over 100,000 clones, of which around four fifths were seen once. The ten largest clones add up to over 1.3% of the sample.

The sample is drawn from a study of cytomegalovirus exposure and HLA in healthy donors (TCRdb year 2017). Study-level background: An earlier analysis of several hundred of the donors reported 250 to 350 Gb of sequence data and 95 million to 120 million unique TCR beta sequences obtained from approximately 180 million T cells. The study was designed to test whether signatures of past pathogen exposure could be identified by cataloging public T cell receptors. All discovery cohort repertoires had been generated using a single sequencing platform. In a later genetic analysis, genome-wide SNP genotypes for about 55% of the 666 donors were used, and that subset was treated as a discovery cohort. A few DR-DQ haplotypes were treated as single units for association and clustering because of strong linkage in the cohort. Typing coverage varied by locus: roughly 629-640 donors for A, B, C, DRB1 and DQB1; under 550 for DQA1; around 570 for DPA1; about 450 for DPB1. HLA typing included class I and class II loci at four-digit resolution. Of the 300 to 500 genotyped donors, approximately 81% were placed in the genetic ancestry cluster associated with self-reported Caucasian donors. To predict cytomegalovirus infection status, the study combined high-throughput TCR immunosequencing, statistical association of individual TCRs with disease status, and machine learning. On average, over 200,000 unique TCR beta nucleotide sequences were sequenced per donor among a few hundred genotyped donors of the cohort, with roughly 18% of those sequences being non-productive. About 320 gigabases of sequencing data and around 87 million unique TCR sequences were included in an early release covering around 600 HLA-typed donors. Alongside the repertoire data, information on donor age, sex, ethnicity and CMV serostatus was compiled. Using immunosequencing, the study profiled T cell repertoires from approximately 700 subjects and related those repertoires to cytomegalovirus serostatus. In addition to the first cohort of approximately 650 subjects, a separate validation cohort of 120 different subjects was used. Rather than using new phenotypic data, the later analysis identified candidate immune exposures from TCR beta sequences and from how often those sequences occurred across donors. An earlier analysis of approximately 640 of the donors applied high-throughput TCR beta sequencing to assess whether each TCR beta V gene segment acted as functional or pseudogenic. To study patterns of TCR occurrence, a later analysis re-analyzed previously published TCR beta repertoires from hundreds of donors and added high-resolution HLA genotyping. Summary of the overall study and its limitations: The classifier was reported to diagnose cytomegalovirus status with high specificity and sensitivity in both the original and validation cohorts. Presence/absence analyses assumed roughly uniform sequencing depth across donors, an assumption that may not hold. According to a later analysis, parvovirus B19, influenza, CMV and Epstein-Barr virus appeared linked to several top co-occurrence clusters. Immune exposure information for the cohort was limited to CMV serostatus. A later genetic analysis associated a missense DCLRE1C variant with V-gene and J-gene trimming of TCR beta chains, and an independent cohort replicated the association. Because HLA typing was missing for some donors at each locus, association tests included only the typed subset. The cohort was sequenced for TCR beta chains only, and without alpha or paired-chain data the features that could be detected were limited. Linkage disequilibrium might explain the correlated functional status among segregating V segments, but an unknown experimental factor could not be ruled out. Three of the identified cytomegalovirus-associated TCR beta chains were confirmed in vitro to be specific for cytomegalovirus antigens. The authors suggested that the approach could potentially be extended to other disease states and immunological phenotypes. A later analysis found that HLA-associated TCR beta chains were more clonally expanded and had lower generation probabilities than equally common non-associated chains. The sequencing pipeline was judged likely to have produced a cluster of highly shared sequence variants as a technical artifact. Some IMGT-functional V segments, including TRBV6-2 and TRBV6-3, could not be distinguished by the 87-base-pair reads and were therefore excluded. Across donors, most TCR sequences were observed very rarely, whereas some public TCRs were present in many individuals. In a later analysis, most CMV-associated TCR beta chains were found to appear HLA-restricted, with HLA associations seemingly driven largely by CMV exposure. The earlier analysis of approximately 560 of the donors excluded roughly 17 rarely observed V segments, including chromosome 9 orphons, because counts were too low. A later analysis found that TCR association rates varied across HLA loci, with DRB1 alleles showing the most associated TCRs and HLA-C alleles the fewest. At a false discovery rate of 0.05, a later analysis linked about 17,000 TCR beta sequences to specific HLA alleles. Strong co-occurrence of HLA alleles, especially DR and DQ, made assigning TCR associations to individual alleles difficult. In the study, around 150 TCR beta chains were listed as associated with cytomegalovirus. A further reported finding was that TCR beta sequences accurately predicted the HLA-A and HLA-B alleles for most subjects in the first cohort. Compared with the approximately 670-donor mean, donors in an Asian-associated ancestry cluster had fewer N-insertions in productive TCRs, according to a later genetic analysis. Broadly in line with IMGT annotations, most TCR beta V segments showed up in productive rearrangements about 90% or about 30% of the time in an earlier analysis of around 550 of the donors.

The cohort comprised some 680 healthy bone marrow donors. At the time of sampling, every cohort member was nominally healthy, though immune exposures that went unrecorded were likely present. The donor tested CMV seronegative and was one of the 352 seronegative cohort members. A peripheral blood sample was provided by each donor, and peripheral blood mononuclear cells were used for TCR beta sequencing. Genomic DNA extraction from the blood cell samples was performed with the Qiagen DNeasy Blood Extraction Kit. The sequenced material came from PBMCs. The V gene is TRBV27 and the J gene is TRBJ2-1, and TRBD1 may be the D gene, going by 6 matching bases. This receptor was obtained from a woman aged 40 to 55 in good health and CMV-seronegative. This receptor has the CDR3 CASSFFSGDNNEQFF. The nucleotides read TGTGCCAGCAGTTTCTTCTCAGGGGACAACAATGAGCAGTTCTTC.